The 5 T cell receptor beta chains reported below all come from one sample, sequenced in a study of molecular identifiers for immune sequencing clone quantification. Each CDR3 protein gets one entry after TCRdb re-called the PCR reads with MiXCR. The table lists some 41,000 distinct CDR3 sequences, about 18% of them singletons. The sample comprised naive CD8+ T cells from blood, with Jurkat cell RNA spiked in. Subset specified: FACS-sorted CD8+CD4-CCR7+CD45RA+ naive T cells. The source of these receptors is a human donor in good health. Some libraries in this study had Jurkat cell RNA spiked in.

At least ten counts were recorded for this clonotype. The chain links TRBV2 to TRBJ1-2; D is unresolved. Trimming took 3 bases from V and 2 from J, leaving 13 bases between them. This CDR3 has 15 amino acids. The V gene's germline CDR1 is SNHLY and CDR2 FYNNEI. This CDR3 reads CASSDSWVGNYGYTF. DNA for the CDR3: TGTGCCAGCAGTGATAGTTGGGTAGGGAACTATGGCTACACCTTC.

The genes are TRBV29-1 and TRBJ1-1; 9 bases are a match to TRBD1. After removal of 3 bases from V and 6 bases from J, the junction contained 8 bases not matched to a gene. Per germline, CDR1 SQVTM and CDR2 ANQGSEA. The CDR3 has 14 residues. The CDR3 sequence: CSVDVMGTGPEAFF. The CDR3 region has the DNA TGCAGCGTTGATGTCATGGGGACAGGGCCTGAAGCTTTCTTT.

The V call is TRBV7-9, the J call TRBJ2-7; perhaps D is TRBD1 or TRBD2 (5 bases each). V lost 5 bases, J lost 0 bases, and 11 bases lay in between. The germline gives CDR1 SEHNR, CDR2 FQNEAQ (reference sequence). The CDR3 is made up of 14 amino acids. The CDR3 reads CASSPGTHSYEQYF. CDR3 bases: TGTGCCAGCAGCCCCGGGACCCACTCCTACGAGCAGTACTTC.

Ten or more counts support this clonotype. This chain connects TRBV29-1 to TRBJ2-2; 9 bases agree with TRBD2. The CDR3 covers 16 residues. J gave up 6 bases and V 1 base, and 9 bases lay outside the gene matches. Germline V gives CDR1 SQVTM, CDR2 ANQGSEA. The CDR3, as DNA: TGCAGCGTTGAAGGTGATGCTAGCGGGATCTCCGGGGAGCTGTTTTTT. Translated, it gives CSVEGDASGISGELFF.

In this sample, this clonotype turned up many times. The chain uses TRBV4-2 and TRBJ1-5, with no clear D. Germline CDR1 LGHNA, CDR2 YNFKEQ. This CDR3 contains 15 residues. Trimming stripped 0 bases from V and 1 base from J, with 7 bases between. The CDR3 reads CASSQEWESNQPQHF. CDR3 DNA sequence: TGTGCCAGCAGCCAAGAGTGGGAGAGCAATCAGCCCCAGCATTTT.